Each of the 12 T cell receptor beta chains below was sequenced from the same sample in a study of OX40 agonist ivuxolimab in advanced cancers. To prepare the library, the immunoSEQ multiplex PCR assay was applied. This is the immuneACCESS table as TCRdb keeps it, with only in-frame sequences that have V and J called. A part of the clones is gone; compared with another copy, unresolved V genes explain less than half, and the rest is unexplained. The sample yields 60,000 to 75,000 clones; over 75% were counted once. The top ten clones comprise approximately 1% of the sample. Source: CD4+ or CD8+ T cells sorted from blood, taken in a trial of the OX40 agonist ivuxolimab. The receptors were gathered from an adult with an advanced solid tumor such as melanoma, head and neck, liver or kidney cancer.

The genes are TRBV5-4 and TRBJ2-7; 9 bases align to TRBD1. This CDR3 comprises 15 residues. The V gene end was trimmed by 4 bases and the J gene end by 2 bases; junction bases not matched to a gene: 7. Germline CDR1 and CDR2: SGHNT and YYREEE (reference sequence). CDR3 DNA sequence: TGTGCCAGCAGCCCCGGGACAGGGAGGACCTACGAGCAGTACTTC. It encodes CASSPGTGRTYEQYF.

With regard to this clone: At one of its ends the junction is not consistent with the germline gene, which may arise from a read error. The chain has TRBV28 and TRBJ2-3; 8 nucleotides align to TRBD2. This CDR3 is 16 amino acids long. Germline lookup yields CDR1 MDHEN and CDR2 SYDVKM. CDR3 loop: CASTLRGGGFTDTQYF. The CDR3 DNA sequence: TGTGCCAGCACTTTAAGGGGCGGGGGGTTCACAGATACGCAGTATTTT. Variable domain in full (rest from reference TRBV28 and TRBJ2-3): DVKVTQSSRYLVKRTGEKVFLECVQDMDHENMFWYRQDPGLGLRLIYFSYDVKMKEKGDIPEGYSVSREKKERFSLILESASTNQTSMYLCASTLRGGGFTDTQYFGPGTRLTVL.

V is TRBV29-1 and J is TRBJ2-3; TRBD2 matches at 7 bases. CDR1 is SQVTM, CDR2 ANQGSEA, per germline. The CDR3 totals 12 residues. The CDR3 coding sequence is TGCACGGGGGGTTGGGTACCAGATACGCAGTATTTT. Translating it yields CTGGWVPDTQYF.

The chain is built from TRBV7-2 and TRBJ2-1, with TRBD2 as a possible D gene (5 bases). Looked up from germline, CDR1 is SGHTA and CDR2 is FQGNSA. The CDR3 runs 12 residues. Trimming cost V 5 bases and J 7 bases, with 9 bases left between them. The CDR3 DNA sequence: TGTGCCAGCAGCCCTCAGCGGAATGAGCAGTTCTTC. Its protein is CASSPQRNEQFF.

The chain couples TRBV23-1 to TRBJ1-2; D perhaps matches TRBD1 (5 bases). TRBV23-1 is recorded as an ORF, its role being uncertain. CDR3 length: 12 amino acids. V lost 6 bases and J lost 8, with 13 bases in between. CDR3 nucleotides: TGCGCCAGCAGCCCTGAGGGGCGCGGCTACACCTTC. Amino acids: CASSPEGRGYTF.

The CDR3 nucleotides read TGTGCCTGGAGCCCCACAGGGGGCACTGAAGCTTTCTTT. Translating gives CAWSPTGGTEAFF. The chain uses TRBV30 and TRBJ1-1, with 8 positions matching TRBD1. The CDR3 is made up of 13 amino acids. Trimming removed 3 bases from V and 4 bases from J; junction bases left unmatched: 4. CDR1 is GTSNPN, CDR2 SVGIG, per germline (reference sequence).

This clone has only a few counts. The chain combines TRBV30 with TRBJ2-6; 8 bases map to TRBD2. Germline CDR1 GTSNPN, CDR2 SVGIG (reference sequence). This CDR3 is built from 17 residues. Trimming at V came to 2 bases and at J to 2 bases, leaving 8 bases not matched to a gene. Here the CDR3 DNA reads TGTGCCTGGAGTCCTCCCCTCGGGGGGGCTGGGGCCAACGTCCTGACTTTC. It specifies CAWSPPLGGAGANVLTF.

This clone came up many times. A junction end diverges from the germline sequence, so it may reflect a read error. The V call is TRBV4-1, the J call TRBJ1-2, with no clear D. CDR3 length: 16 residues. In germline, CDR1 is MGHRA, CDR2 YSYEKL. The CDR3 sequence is CASSQVGRAKHYGYTF. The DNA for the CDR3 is TGCGCCAGCAGTCAAGTTGGGCGAGCGAAGCACTATGGCTACACCTTC.

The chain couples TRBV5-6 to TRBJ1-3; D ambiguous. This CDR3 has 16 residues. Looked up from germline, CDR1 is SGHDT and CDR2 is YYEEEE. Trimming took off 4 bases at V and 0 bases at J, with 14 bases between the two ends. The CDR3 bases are TGTGCCAGCAGCCCCCCCGCGGCAGTCTCTGGAAACACCATATATTTT. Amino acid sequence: CASSPPAAVSGNTIYF.

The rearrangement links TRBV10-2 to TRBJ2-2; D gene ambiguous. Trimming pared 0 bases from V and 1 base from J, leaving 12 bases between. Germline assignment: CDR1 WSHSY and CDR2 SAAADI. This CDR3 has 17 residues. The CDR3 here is CASSESGFTRNTGELFF. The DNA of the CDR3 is TGCGCCAGCAGTGAGTCAGGCTTTACAAGGAACACCGGGGAGCTGTTTTTT.

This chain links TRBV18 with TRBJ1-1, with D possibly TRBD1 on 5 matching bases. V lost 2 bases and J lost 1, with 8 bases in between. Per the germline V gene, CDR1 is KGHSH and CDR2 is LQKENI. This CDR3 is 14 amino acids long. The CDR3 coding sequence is TGTGCCAGCTCACCAATGACAGCGAACACTGAAGCTTTCTTT. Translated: CASSPMTANTEAFF.

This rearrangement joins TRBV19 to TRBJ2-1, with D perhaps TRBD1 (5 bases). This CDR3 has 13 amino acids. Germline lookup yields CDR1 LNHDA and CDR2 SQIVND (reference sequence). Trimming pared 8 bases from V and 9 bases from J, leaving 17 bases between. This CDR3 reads CASSRVTLGEQFF. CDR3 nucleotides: TGTGCCAGTTCCAGGGTAACTTTGGGTGAGCAGTTCTTC.